This TCR beta chain was retrieved from a study of a mutant IDH1 vaccine in newly diagnosed glioma. Study-level points and caveats: Vaccine-induced responses were seen in approximately 93% of patients, spanning several MHC alleles.

As concerns this clone: What it binds is not known.

Measured with immunoSEQ multiplex PCR; TCRdb has only the in-frame clones, and not every one. The profile shows more than 25,000 clones, around 87% of them singletons. Sample time point: week 23, last vaccination. Topical imiquimod accompanied each vaccine dose, which consisted of 300 ug of mutant IDH1 20-mer peptide. CDR3 length: 15 residues. Trimming shortened V by 4 bases and J by 6 bases, and 19 bases separated the two germline ends. Per the germline V gene, CDR1 is SGHNT and CDR2 is YYREEE (reference sequence). This sequence originates from a man aged 40-49 years with glioma. This sequence joins TRBV5-4 and TRBJ1-1; the D is unclear. Sequencing used PBMCs, obtained from a glioma patient whose treatment included an IDH1 peptide vaccine. This CDR3 reads CASSGDRSRTAEAFF. The DNA of the CDR3 is TGTGCCAGCAGCGGCGATCGTTCACGAACGGCTGAAGCTTTCTTT.